A selection of T cell receptor beta chains follows, all from one sample in a study of radiotherapy plus CTLA-4 blockade in lung cancer. Clones were read by immunoSEQ multiplex PCR, and TCRdb kept only the in-frame ones, dropping some. The sample records some 50,000 clones, around 80% being singletons. The sample in question was peripheral blood, obtained from a patient treated with radiotherapy plus ipilimumab. These receptor sequences come from a human donor with non-small cell lung cancer who had a partial response to radiotherapy plus ipilimumab. The CDR3 runs from the conserved cysteine through the conserved F or W. The D gene is left open where the match is weak. The size entry is marked missing in some rows and otherwise reads once, few, many or a size class.

>NA|TRBJ1-6|TRBV19|TRBD1
CASAAGGPHNSPLHF
TGTGCCAGTGCAGCAGGGGGACCGCATAATTCACCCCTCCACTTT
>NA|TRBJ2-2|TRBV5-4|NA
CASSKGGLDTGELFF
TGTGCCAGCAGCAAAGGGGGTCTAGATACCGGGGAGCTGTTTTTT
>NA|TRBJ2-3|TRBV7-8|TRBD2
CASSLVSSGGTDTQYF
TGTGCCAGCAGCTTAGTATCTAGCGGGGGCACAGATACGCAGTATTTT
>NA|TRBJ1-5|TRBV30|TRBD1
CAWSGGGNQPQHF
TGTGCCTGGTCAGGGGGCGGCAATCAGCCCCAGCATTTT
>few|TRBJ1-5|TRBV4-3|TRBD1
CASSQGGQGNQPQHF
TGCGCCAGCAGCCAAGGGGGACAGGGCAATCAGCCCCAGCATTTT
>NA|TRBJ1-4|TRBV5-1|TRBD1
CASSLPGTGGEKLFF
TGCGCCAGCAGCTTGCCCGGGACAGGGGGAGAAAAACTGTTTTTT
>medium-sized|TRBJ1-2|TRBV6-5|TRBD1
CASSYAGGYGYTF
TGTGCCAGCAGTTACGCAGGGGGCTATGGCTACACCTTC
>few|TRBJ1-5|TRBV7-9|NA
CASGGAGGNQPQHF
TGTGCCAGCGGAGGAGCAGGGGGCAATCAGCCCCAGCATTTT
>few|TRBJ2-3|TRBV5-6|NA
CASSLAGADTQYF
TGTGCCAGCAGCTTGGCCGGGGCAGATACGCAGTATTTT
>once|TRBJ1-2|TRBV29-1|NA
CSVPTYQQNNYGYTF
TGCAGCGTTCCCACCTATCAACAGAACAACTATGGCTACACCTTC
>NA|TRBJ2-1|TRBV27|TRBD2
CASSLGTGTSSYNEQFF
TGTGCCAGCAGTTTAGGTACAGGGACTAGCTCCTACAATGAGCAGTTCTTC
>NA|TRBJ2-3|TRBV5-3|TRBD2
CARTGGLRTDTQYF
TGTGCCAGAACGGGGGGGTTACGCACAGATACGCAGTATTTT
>few|TRBJ1-4|TRBV14|TRBD1
CASSRQGNEKLFF
TGTGCCAGCAGTCGACAGGGCAATGAAAAACTGTTTTTT
>NA|TRBJ2-1|TRBV11-2|NA
CASSLGGGSKFF
TGTGCCAGCAGCTTAGGCGGCGGAAGTAAGTTCTTC
>few|TRBJ1-1|TRBV9|NA
CASSPEGGGPVGNTEAFF
TGTGCCAGCAGCCCCGAGGGGGGAGGGCCCGTGGGGAACACTGAAGCTTTCTTT
>NA|TRBJ1-6|TRBV4-3|TRBD1
CASSHGQGVSPLHF
TGCGCCAGCAGCCATGGACAGGGTGTTTCACCCCTCCACTTT
>NA|TRBJ1-6|TRBV6-1|TRBD1
CASSEAFTGVNNSPLHF
TGTGCCAGCAGTGAAGCCTTCACAGGGGTGAATAATTCACCCCTCCACTTT
>NA|TRBJ2-1|TRBV4-1|TRBD1
CASSQEGQPNEQFF
TGCGCCAGCAGCCAAGAGGGACAGCCCAATGAGCAGTTCTTC
>NA|TRBJ2-1|TRBV2|TRBD2
CASSEAERGSYNEQFF
TGTGCCAGCAGTGAAGCGGAGCGGGGGTCCTACAATGAGCAGTTCTTC
>NA|TRBJ1-5|TRBV20-1|NA
CSARVGQPQHF
TGCAGTGCTAGAGTCGGGCAGCCCCAGCATTTT
>once|TRBJ2-1|TRBV5-5|TRBD1
CASTRTGTGGNEQFF
TGTGCCAGCACGAGAACCGGGACAGGGGGCAATGAGCAGTTCTTC
>NA|TRBJ2-1|TRBV7-3|TRBD2
CASSRSGVAGGEQFF
TGTGCCAGCAGCCGTTCCGGGGTAGCGGGCGGTGAGCAGTTCTTC
>once|TRBJ2-4|TRBV5-8|NA
CASSPDPEGVGLGKNIQYF
TGTGCCAGCAGCCCTGATCCAGAGGGGGTCGGGTTGGGCAAAAACATTCAGTACTTC
>once|TRBJ2-7|TRBV13|NA
CASSLPTLSYEQYF
TGTGCCAGCAGCCTTCCCACATTATCCTACGAGCAGTACTTC
>NA|TRBJ2-7|TRBV9|TRBD2
CASSVETGDGSGGKQYF
TGTGCCAGCAGCGTCGAGACAGGCGACGGAAGCGGGGGGAAGCAGTACTTC
>NA|TRBJ2-7|TRBV2|NA
CASINRFGYEQYF
TGTGCCAGCATTAACAGGTTTGGCTACGAGCAGTACTTC
>NA|TRBJ1-3|TRBV5-1|NA
CASSLDGNGNTIYF
TGCGCCAGCAGCTTGGACGGGAACGGAAACACCATATATTTT
>NA|TRBJ1-1|TRBV19|NA
CASTSRDTEAFF
TGTGCCAGTACCTCCCGGGACACTGAAGCTTTCTTT
>once|TRBJ2-1|TRBV14|NA
CASRRSGTGSRDEQFF
TGTGCCAGCAGAAGAAGTGGAACAGGGTCTAGGGATGAGCAGTTCTTC
>NA|TRBJ2-7|TRBV19|NA
CASRRDGGPYEQYF
TGTGCCAGTAGGCGGGACGGCGGGCCCTACGAGCAGTACTTC
>NA|TRBJ2-1|TRBV4-1|NA
CASSRGEENSYNEQFF
TGCGCCAGCAGCCGCGGTGAGGAAAACTCCTACAATGAGCAGTTCTTC
>NA|TRBJ1-1|TRBV13|NA
CASSLGHLNTEAFF
TGTGCCAGCAGCTTAGGACACCTGAACACTGAAGCTTTCTTT
>NA|TRBJ1-6|TRBV6-1|NA
CASSEFDLEVFSPLHF
TGTGCCAGCAGTGAATTCGACCTAGAGGTATTCTCACCCCTCCACTTT
>NA|TRBJ2-7|TRBV18|NA
CASSLRDTGEQYF
TGTGCCAGCTCACTTCGGGACACTGGCGAGCAGTACTTC
>NA|TRBJ1-1|TRBV7-3|NA
CASRATGNTEAFF
TGTGCCAGCAGAGCTACAGGGAACACTGAAGCTTTCTTT
>NA|TRBJ1-1|TRBV6-5|NA
CASSYGGEAFF
TGTGCCAGCAGTTACGGAGGGGAAGCTTTCTTT
>NA|TRBJ1-1|TRBV5-5|NA
CASSFGWNTEAFF
TGTGCCAGCAGCTTCGGGTGGAACACTGAAGCTTTCTTT
>NA|TRBJ1-2|TRBV4-3|TRBD1
CASSPRTGGGYGYTF
TGCGCCAGCAGCCCTCGGACAGGGGGGGGCTATGGCTACACCTTC
>NA|TRBJ2-1|TRBV7-9|TRBD2
CASSPRSSGGAEEQFF
TGTGCCAGCAGCCCCCGGTCTAGCGGGGGGGCCGAGGAGCAGTTCTTC
>NA|TRBJ2-6|TRBV19|TRBD1
CASSTTLTGTGGQGANVLTF
TGTGCCAGTAGTACTACCCTAACCGGGACAGGGGGCCAGGGGGCCAACGTCCTGACTTTC
>NA|TRBJ1-2|TRBV5-1|NA
CASSLEAGAGNYGYTF
TGCGCCAGCAGCTTGGAGGCGGGGGCCGGTAACTATGGCTACACCTTC
>NA|TRBJ2-1|TRBV2|TRBD2
CASSDRQGTSGSSSYNEQFF
TGTGCCAGCAGTGACCGCCAGGGGACTAGCGGGTCTAGCTCCTACAATGAGCAGTTCTTC
>NA|TRBJ2-5|TRBV7-2|NA
CASSYRGAPGETQYF
TGTGCCAGCAGTTACCGGGGGGCCCCCGGCGAGACCCAGTACTTC
>NA|TRBJ2-7|TRBV5-1|NA
CASSLGAGRYEQYF
TGCGCCAGCAGCTTGGGCGCTGGTCGCTACGAGCAGTACTTC
>NA|TRBJ1-1|TRBV5-1|TRBD1
CASSLEGAWTEAFF
TGCGCCAGCAGCCTGGAGGGGGCCTGGACTGAAGCTTTCTTT
>NA|TRBJ2-3|TRBV25-1|TRBD1
CASSVDRAGWDTQYF
TGTGCCAGCAGTGTGGACAGGGCAGGTTGGGATACGCAGTATTTT
>NA|TRBJ1-2|TRBV7-9|TRBD1
CASSLEGTVNYGYTF
TGTGCCAGCAGCTTAGAGGGGACAGTCAACTATGGCTACACCTTC
>NA|TRBJ2-7|TRBV7-8|NA
CASSLGDRLFEQYF
TGTGCCAGCAGCTTAGGCGACAGGCTTTTCGAGCAGTACTTC
>few|TRBJ1-3|TRBV5-1|NA
CASSARGLGISGNTIYF
TGCGCCAGCAGCGCACGGGGATTGGGAATCTCTGGAAACACCATATATTTT
>once|TRBJ1-2|TRBV6-6|NA
CASSYSTGDSYGYTF
TGTGCCAGCAGTTACTCGACAGGTGATAGCTATGGCTACACCTTC
>few|TRBJ2-5|TRBV5-1|NA
CASSASFRGGETQYF
TGCGCCAGCAGCGCCTCCTTCAGGGGAGGGGAGACCCAGTACTTC
>NA|TRBJ1-1|TRBV6-6|NA
CASSYWGDDTEAFF
TGTGCCAGCAGTTACTGGGGCGATGACACTGAAGCTTTCTTT